This is a list of T cell receptor beta chains from one sample in a study of shared clonotypes between healthy human individuals. TCRdb's table, derived via immunoSEQ multiplex PCR, lists solely in-frame clones and lacks some. The repertoire holds about 2.3 million clones, with 90% to 95% as singletons. Source material: naive CD4+ T cells from PBMCs. Source of these receptors: a man aged 18 to 30 in good health. Some clones in this sample may be carry-over from other donors' samples. Each CDR3 is given with its conserved first and last residue.

CDR3aa,v_gene,j_gene,len
CAITRDRGRGEQFF,TRBV2,TRBJ2-1,14
CASSSQGGLTQYF,TRBV27,TRBJ2-5,13
CASSLWGRNTEAFF,TRBV7-2,TRBJ1-1,14
CASLWTGNNNEQFF,TRBV6-1,TRBJ2-1,14
CASSAGQPDGYTF,TRBV28,TRBJ1-2,13
CASSEAGPLYEQYF,TRBV2,TRBJ2-7,14
CASRPGQGYYNEQFF,TRBV28,TRBJ2-1,15
CAVISTGGNETQYF,TRBV30,TRBJ2-5,14
CASSPGGTGHEAFF,TRBV28,TRBJ1-1,14
CASRDSSLNYGYTF,TRBV2,TRBJ1-2,14
CASSDREGGYNEQFF,TRBV6-4,TRBJ2-1,15
CSARDRGEAFF,TRBV20-1,TRBJ1-1,11
CASSWNSNQPQHF,TRBV6-5,TRBJ1-5,13
CASSHSIPGRSSGNTIYF,TRBV14,TRBJ1-3,18
CASSLGGLAGPQETQYF,TRBV5-1,TRBJ2-5,17
CASSRRDRDTDTQYF,TRBV28,TRBJ2-3,15
CASSVGQGATDTQYF,TRBV25-1,TRBJ2-3,15
CASSVLVSNEQFF,TRBV2,TRBJ2-1,13
CAALSGAPYNEQFF,TRBV28,TRBJ2-1,14
CASSPQDTAYEQYF,TRBV7-3,TRBJ2-7,14
CASQRAISNQPQHF,TRBV2,TRBJ1-5,14
CSVGQGRFGEQFF,TRBV29-1,TRBJ2-1,13
CASSSARRTDTQYF,TRBV9,TRBJ2-3,14
CASSPRWQEETQYF,TRBV5-4,TRBJ2-5,14
CASSLVQETQYF,TRBV5-6,TRBJ2-5,12
CASASGTSNEKLFF,TRBV19,TRBJ1-4,14
CASSNPQGFDGYTF,TRBV19,TRBJ1-2,14
CASAGSGSRGETQYF,TRBV12-5,TRBJ2-5,15
CASSPYTGPPEAFF,TRBV18,TRBJ1-1,14
CASSLLGGQETQYF,TRBV28,TRBJ2-5,14
CSVSGTEAFF,TRBV29-1,TRBJ1-1,10
CASSPGVGLDTQYF,TRBV18,TRBJ2-3,14
CASSADRSTDTQYF,TRBV18,TRBJ2-3,14
CASSSSPSGARGYTF,TRBV5-6,TRBJ1-2,15
CASSSLRGRVDF,TRBV6-1,TRBJ2-7,12
CASSLRVNQETQYF,TRBV28,TRBJ2-5,14
CASSVTGTGNTEAFF,TRBV9,TRBJ1-1,15
CASSPSGTVNTEAFF,TRBV18,TRBJ1-1,15
CASRQNLGTDGAEAFF,TRBV6-6,TRBJ1-1,16
CASSLSLAGAYEQYF,TRBV28,TRBJ2-7,15
CASSFQSGPLLRLFF,TRBV28,TRBJ1-4,15
CASSQGVQARRTEAFF,TRBV4-2,TRBJ1-1,16
CASSTRGGYEQYF,TRBV7-9,TRBJ2-7,13
CASSARGSYNEQFF,TRBV9,TRBJ2-1,14
CASSILTGDTGELFF,TRBV5-1,TRBJ2-2,15
CASTPPNTEAFF,TRBV2,TRBJ1-1,12
CASSGGLGQPWTQYF,TRBV9,TRBJ2-5,15
CASSLRGIFNQPQHF,TRBV28,TRBJ1-5,15
CASSYSTSLYEQYF,TRBV6-6,TRBJ2-7,14
CATSGGQVGWPQHF,TRBV15,TRBJ1-5,14